Each of the 24 T cell receptor beta chains below was sequenced from the same sample in a study of blood T cell repertoires in COVID-19. Produced via immunoSEQ multiplex PCR; TCRdb's table is partial and in-frame only. The top ten hold around 6.4% of the sample, which has some 220,000 clones, 85% seen once. Material: peripheral blood. The receptors were gathered from a woman aged 60-75 years with active or convalescent COVID-19.

This clone appeared once. The chain couples TRBV30 to TRBJ2-1; maybe TRBD1 (5 bases). CDR3 length: 15 residues. Germline V gives CDR1 GTSNPN, CDR2 SVGIG (reference sequence). V lost 4 bases and J 3 bases, leaving 16 bases between the germline ends. The CDR3 region is CAWKGANLLYNEQFF. The CDR3, as DNA: TGTGCCTGGAAAGGGGCGAACCTCCTCTACAATGAGCAGTTCTTC.

V is TRBV29-1 and J is TRBJ2-7; 16 bases are a match to TRBD2. Germline lookup yields CDR1 SQVTM and CDR2 ANQGSEA. V lost 8 bases to trimming and J lost 4 bases; unmatched junction nucleotides: 14. The CDR3 length is 17 residues. The CDR3 DNA follows: TGCAGCTTCACTTCCGGGACTAGCGGGAGGGCCGGTTACGAGCAGTACTTC. Encoded protein: CSFTSGTSGRAGYEQYF.

This chain connects TRBV3-1 (or the pseudogene TRBV3-2) to TRBJ1-4; TRBD1 agrees at 8 bases. The trim removed 1 base at V and 5 bases at J, leaving 3 bases unmatched. Germline assignment: CDR1 LGHDT and CDR2 YNNKEL (reference sequence). The CDR3 is made up of 15 amino acids. CDR3 sequence (DNA): TGTGCCAGCAGCCAAGCAACAGGGGGAAATGAAAAACTGTTTTTT. As protein: CASSQATGGNEKLFF.

The chain employs TRBV2 and TRBJ2-3; the D is unclear. The CDR3 has 12 residues. The V end was cut by 7 bases, the J end by 1 base, with 6 bases between. Germline CDR1 and CDR2: SNHLY and FYNNEI. CDR3 in DNA: TGTGCCAGCACTACCGGCACAGATACGCAGTATTTT. Amino acid sequence: CASTTGTDTQYF.

The V call is TRBV19, the J call TRBJ1-5, with 8 bases that match TRBD1. The V and J ends lost 2 bases and 3 bases, in that order; junction bases with no gene match: 0. This CDR3 spans 14 amino acids. Germline V gives CDR1 LNHDA, CDR2 SQIVND (reference sequence). CDR3 DNA: TGTGCCAGTAGTATACAGGGGGCCAATCAGCCCCAGCATTTT. Protein: CASSIQGANQPQHF. The complete variable domain, with remaining parts taken from reference TRBV19 and TRBJ1-5, reads DGGITQSPKYLFRKEGQNVTLSCEQNLNHDAMYWYRQDPGQGLRLIYYSQIVNDFQKGDIAEGYSVSREKKESFPLTVTSAQKNPTAFYLCASSIQGANQPQHFGDGTRLSIL.

This chain links TRBV5-1 with TRBJ1-6; possibly TRBD1 for D (5 bases). This CDR3 is 14 amino acids long. Germline lookup yields CDR1 SGHRS and CDR2 YFSETQ. Trimming pared 6 bases from V and 9 bases from J, leaving 16 bases between. DNA of the CDR3: TGCGCCAGCACCACCGACAGACAGACTTCACCCCTCCACTTT. Its translation is CASTTDRQTSPLHF.

This clone was seen a few times. This sequence joins TRBV6-1 and TRBJ1-2; D unresolved. The V end lost 2 bases, the J end lost 4 bases, and 14 bases lay between the germline ends. Germline V gene data show CDR1 as MNHNS and CDR2 as SASEGT. This CDR3 comprises 15 residues. CDR3 DNA sequence: TGTGCCAGCAGTGAACAGAACGATCCTCCCTATGGCTACACCTTC. It specifies CASSEQNDPPYGYTF.

The V and J genes are TRBV10-2 and TRBJ1-4; 9 bases align to TRBD1. Germline CDR1 WSHSY, CDR2 SAAADI. V shed 6 bases, J shed 0 bases, and the junction held 5 bases outside the gene matches. CDR3 length: 16 amino acids. The CDR3 DNA reads TGCGCCAGCAGGGGACAGGGCATCGCAACTAATGAAAAACTGTTTTTT. Translation: CASRGQGIATNEKLFF.

The chain links TRBV11-2 to TRBJ1-4; 7 nucleotides line up with TRBD1. V lost 5 bases and J lost 2; bases outside the gene matches: 11. Germline CDR1 is SGHAT and CDR2 is FQNNGV. This CDR3 spans 17 amino acids. The CDR3 region is CASSNTRQGGTNEKLFF. CDR3 sequence (DNA): TGTGCCAGCAGCAATACACGACAGGGTGGGACTAATGAAAAACTGTTTTTT.

The V call is TRBV18, the J call TRBJ1-5; 10 bases map to TRBD1. Per germline, CDR1 KGHSH and CDR2 LQKENI. The trim removed 3 bases at V and 7 bases at J, leaving 6 bases unmatched. This CDR3 contains 15 residues. The CDR3 loop is CASSPSGTGVQPQHF. The CDR3 DNA reads TGTGCCAGCTCACCTTCCGGGACAGGGGTACAGCCCCAGCATTTT. The full variable domain, completed using reference TRBV18 and TRBJ1-5, is NAGVMQNPRHLVRRRGQEARLRCSPMKGHSHVYWYRQLPEEGLKFMVYLQKENIIDESGMPKERFSAEFPKEGPSILRIQQVVRGDSAAYFCASSPSGTGVQPQHFGDGTRLSIL.

This clone was observed a handful of times. The rearrangement uses TRBV6-5 and TRBJ1-5; D is ambiguous. Germline V CDR1 and CDR2: MNHEY, SVGAGI. This CDR3 comprises 15 residues. The ends were cut back, 8 bases at V and 3 bases at J, with 17 bases in the middle. The CDR3 loop is CASSSPGGVNQPQHF. CDR3 sequence (DNA): TGTGCCAGCTCATCACCGGGCGGGGTCAATCAGCCCCAGCATTTT.

The V gene is TRBV5-4, the J gene TRBJ2-1, with unresolved D. The germline V and J ends were trimmed by 0 bases and 0 bases, with 10 bases remaining between them. Germline V gene lookup returns CDR1 SGHNT and CDR2 YYREEE (reference sequence). This CDR3 region has 16 residues. The chain's CDR3 is CASSLGGPSSYNEQFF. CDR3 DNA sequence: TGTGCCAGCAGCTTGGGTGGCCCCAGCTCCTACAATGAGCAGTTCTTC.

The chain has TRBV7-9 and TRBJ1-3, with D hard to call. The length of the CDR3 is 15 residues. The germline V and J ends were trimmed by 3 bases and 2 bases, with 11 bases remaining between them. Germline V gene sequence: CDR1 SEHNR, CDR2 FQNEAQ (reference sequence). The CDR3 region is CASSLLGEAGNTIYF. In nucleotides, the CDR3 is TGTGCCAGCAGCTTGCTTGGGGAGGCTGGAAACACCATATATTTT.

The V and J genes are TRBV21-1 and TRBJ2-1; no DNA check was done on the table's D call, TRBD1. TRBV21-1 is designated a pseudogene. The CDR3 is 15 amino acids. The CDR3 DNA is TGTGCCAGCAGCAAAGCCGGGACACCCAGGTATGAGCAGTTCTTC. This encodes CASSKAGTPRYEQFF.

The chain carries TRBV5-1 and TRBJ1-2; maybe TRBD1 (5 bases). The CDR3 is made up of 15 amino acids. Looked up from germline, CDR1 is SGHRS and CDR2 is YFSETQ. V was pared by 2 bases and J by 3 bases, with 14 bases between. The CDR3 region has the DNA TGCGCCAGCAGCTTAAAGGGGTATCGGGACTATGGCTACACCTTC. It encodes CASSLKGYRDYGYTF.

This clone was seen a single time. The chain recombines TRBV7-2 with TRBJ1-1; D unclear. The CDR3 runs to 13 residues. CDR1 SGHTA and CDR2 FQGNSA come from the germline V gene. Trimming took 4 bases from V and 7 from J, leaving 13 bases between them. This CDR3 is CASSWRSSGEAFF. The DNA for the CDR3 is TGTGCCAGCAGCTGGCGATCGTCGGGTGAAGCTTTCTTT.

The rearrangement links TRBV2 to TRBJ1-6, with 7 bases aligning to TRBD1. The CDR3 is made up of 16 amino acids. In germline, CDR1 is SNHLY, CDR2 FYNNEI. V shed 7 bases, J shed 3 bases, and the junction held 9 bases outside the gene matches. The CDR3 sequence: CASKGQSPYYNSPLHF. CDR3 in DNA: TGTGCCAGCAAGGGACAGAGCCCTTACTATAATTCACCCCTCCACTTT.

Concerning this clone itself: Within the sample, other DNA sequences also encode this same CDR3. The genes are TRBV7-9 and TRBJ1-6; no reliable D call. Germline CDR1 and CDR2: SEHNR and FQNEAQ (reference sequence). The ends were cut back, 4 bases at V and 7 bases at J, with 11 bases in the middle. The CDR3 runs 14 residues. The CDR3 spells CASSSRTGNSPLHF. CDR3 DNA sequence: TGTGCCAGCAGCTCCCGGACGGGAAATTCACCCCTCCACTTT.

The genes are TRBV18 and TRBJ1-2; D might be TRBD1 (5 bases). V lost 2 bases to trimming and J lost 2 bases, with 18 bases between them. CDR3 length: 17 residues. The V gene's germline CDR1 is KGHSH and CDR2 LQKENI. The DNA of the CDR3 is TGTGCCAGCTCACCAGGAGCAGCAGGGAAAGCAAACTATGGCTACACCTTC. Protein: CASSPGAAGKANYGYTF.

This clone turned up a few times. The CDR3 DNA reads TGCAGCGCTGGGACAGCTTATGGCTACACCTTC. This encodes CSAGTAYGYTF. The V call is TRBV29-1, the J call TRBJ1-2; 7 positions match TRBD1. The CDR3 spans 11 residues. V dropped 7 bases and J dropped 5; count of bases not matched to a gene: 4. Germline-derived CDR1 and CDR2 are SQVTM and ANQGSEA.

The chain links TRBV6-6 to TRBJ1-1, with 9 bases that match TRBD1. V lost 6 bases, J lost 10 bases, and 15 bases stayed unmatched. The CDR3 contains 15 residues. Germline CDR1 reads MNHNY; CDR2 reads SVGAGI (reference sequence). CDR3 protein: CASRLGQGHTGLAFF. In nucleotides, the CDR3 is TGTGCCAGCAGACTGGGACAGGGACATACTGGGCTAGCTTTCTTT.

Turning to this clone: Compared with germline, one end of the junction differs, possibly owing to a read error. The V gene is TRBV7-7, the J gene TRBJ2-5; TRBD1 agrees at 8 bases. The CDR3 totals 16 residues. The germline CDR1 and CDR2 sequences are SSHAT and FNYEAQ (reference sequence). Written as DNA, the CDR3 is TGTGCTAGCAGCCCGGGACCGGGACAGGCCCAAGAGACCCAGTACTTC. Protein sequence: CASSPGPGQAQETQYF. Together with reference TRBV7-7 and TRBJ2-5, the CDR3 gives the full variable domain: GAGVSQSPRYKVTKRGQDVTLRCDPISSHATLYWYQQALGQGPEFLTYFNYEAQPDKSGLPSDRFSAERPEGSISTLTIQRTEQRDSAMYRCASSPGPGQAQETQYFGPGTRLLVL.

The chain carries TRBV29-1 and TRBJ1-2; the match to TRBD1 covers 10 bases. The germline V gene encodes CDR1 SQVTM and CDR2 ANQGSEA. The CDR3 has 16 residues. The V gene end was trimmed by 7 bases and the J gene end by 7 bases; junction bases not matched to a gene: 18. The CDR3 DNA follows: TGCAGCGCCTCCCCCGGGACAGGGGTTTCTTGGTTTGGCTACACCTTC. This gives the protein CSASPGTGVSWFGYTF.

V is TRBV3-1 (or the pseudogene TRBV3-2) and J is TRBJ2-2; 8 bases agree with TRBD2. From germline, CDR1 is LGHDT and CDR2 YNNKEL (reference sequence). The CDR3 contains 16 residues. V gave up 4 bases and J gave up 8 bases; unmatched junction bases: 12. As DNA, the CDR3 is TGTGCCAGCAGCCCGCGGGGGGCCCGCGAAACGGGGGAGCTGTTTTTT. It yields the protein CASSPRGARETGELFF.